Given below is one TCR beta chain in context. The CDR3 totals 13 residues. Germline V gives CDR1 SQVTM, CDR2 ANQGSEA. Trimming removed 5 bases at V and 2 bases at J, with 12 bases between. Repertoires were generated with immunoSEQ multiplex PCR, while TCRdb's copy carries only in-frame clones and drops some. The sample holds under 200,000 clones, 85% seen once. The source of the sample is a study of blood T cell repertoires in COVID-19. The sample was peripheral blood. The sequence derives from a man aged 60 to 75 with COVID-19, enrolled during active disease. The chain recombines TRBV29-1 with TRBJ2-5; D possibly corresponds to TRBD1 (6 bases). The CDR3 is CSVKGHLQETQYF. In DNA, the CDR3 is TGCAGCGTTAAGGGACACCTACAAGAGACCCAGTACTTC.